The present T cell receptor beta chain was sequenced within a study of T cell responses to AZD1222 COVID-19 vaccine. The study's findings and limits: Clonal diversity may have been underestimated in mostly white British donors. No day 14 peak samples; only post-peak repertoires were characterized.

Here immunoSEQ multiplex PCR was the method, and the copy in TCRdb shows in-frame clones only, minus some. This sample has under 170,000 clones, with more than 85% found just once. Deletions cut 2 bases from V and 6 bases from J, with 4 bases between. This CDR3 spans 11 amino acids. Germline V gene data show CDR1 as MNHEY and CDR2 as SVGEGT. Concerning this clone itself: Its antigen is unknown.

This rearrangement joins TRBV6-2 or TRBV6-3 to TRBJ1-1; D uncertain. The sequence came from an adult who received the AZD1222 COVID-19 vaccine. The sample was peripheral blood, taken 28 days after the second AZD1222 dose. The CDR3 region has the DNA TGTGCCAGCAGTTACATCGCTGAAGCTTTCTTT. Protein sequence: CASSYIAEAFF.